These 18 T cell receptor beta chains were all obtained from the same sample, sequenced in a study of T cell responses to AZD1222 COVID-19 vaccine (dated by TCRdb to the early 2020s). What this sample's time point label stands for: baseline before first vaccination. The library was produced with the immunoSEQ multiplex PCR assay. Not all clones reach the TCRdb copy of this immuneACCESS table, which keeps in-frame sequences only. Checked studies attribute under half of the gap to unresolved V genes and leave the rest unexplained. The sample table lists roughly 120,000 clones, roughly nine tenths of them with a count of one. Jointly, the top ten make up around 7% of the sample. This material consisted of peripheral blood, taken on day 0 of AZD1222 vaccination. The receptors were gathered from an adult in good health.

This clone has a single count. The chain joins TRBV10-3 to TRBJ2-3, with 13 positions matching TRBD2. CDR3 length: 18 amino acids. CDR1 is ENHRY, CDR2 SYGVKD, per germline. V shed 0 bases, J shed 6 bases, and the junction held 9 bases outside the gene matches. CDR3 DNA: TGTGCCATCAGTGAGTCCGGGACTAGCGGGACATTTTACGATACGCAGTATTTT. This translates into CAISESGTSGTFYDTQYF.

The chain is built from TRBV9 and TRBJ1-1; D unresolved. There are 15 residues in the CDR3. Trimming took off 4 bases at V and 2 bases at J, with 15 bases between the two ends. In germline, CDR1 is SGDLS, CDR2 YYNGEE. CDR3 nucleotides: TGTGCCAGCAGCCCCCGAATGGCGGGCAACACTGAAGCTTTCTTT. The encoded protein is CASSPRMAGNTEAFF.

The gene calls are TRBV7-2 and TRBJ1-3; 7 nucleotides agree with TRBD1. This CDR3 is 15 amino acids long. Per the germline V gene, CDR1 is SGHTA and CDR2 is FQGNSA. The trim removed 3 bases at V and 0 bases at J, leaving 2 bases unmatched. The CDR3 nucleotides read TGTGCCAGCAGCTTGGGACAGTCCTCTGGAAACACCATATATTTT. This codes for CASSLGQSSGNTIYF.

The rearrangement links TRBV18 to TRBJ1-3, with a possible D match to TRBD1 (5 bases). The CDR3 runs to 15 residues. V lost 4 bases and J lost 0, with 10 bases in between. Germline CDR1 reads KGHSH; CDR2 reads LQKENI. The CDR3 DNA reads as TGTGCCAGCTCACGGGACCGCTCCTCTGGAAACACCATATATTTT. The encoded protein is CASSRDRSSGNTIYF. Together with reference TRBV18 and TRBJ1-3, the CDR3 gives the full variable domain: NAGVMQNPRHLVRRRGQEARLRCSPMKGHSHVYWYRQLPEEGLKFMVYLQKENIIDESGMPKERFSAEFPKEGPSILRIQQVVRGDSAAYFCASSRDRSSGNTIYFGEGSWLTVV.

The V call is TRBV5-4, the J call TRBJ2-7, with TRBD2 matching 11 bases. CDR3 length equals 16 residues. The V segment lost 0 bases and the J segment 4 bases; nucleotides outside the gene matches: 6. CDR1 is SGHNT and CDR2 is YYREEE in the germline V gene (reference sequence). The CDR3 loop reads CASSLETSGTGYEQYF. The CDR3 DNA reads TGTGCCAGCAGCTTGGAGACTAGCGGGACAGGGTACGAGCAGTACTTC.

The rearrangement uses TRBV18 and TRBJ2-2; D is unclear. Germline V gives CDR1 KGHSH, CDR2 LQKENI. This CDR3 comprises 16 residues. V lost 2 bases, J lost 0 bases, and 10 bases lay in between. The CDR3 reads CASSPGPYANTGELFF. The DNA of the CDR3 is TGTGCCAGCTCACCAGGGCCGTACGCGAACACCGGGGAGCTGTTTTTT.

The rearrangement joins TRBV7-9 to TRBJ2-3, with 7 bases fitting TRBD2. J lost 1 base, V lost 5 bases, and 18 bases had no gene match. This CDR3 has 19 residues. Germline CDR1 reads SEHNR; CDR2 reads FQNEAQ (reference sequence). This CDR3 is CASSPSPGRTRWGTDTQYF. The CDR3 DNA reads TGTGCCAGCAGCCCATCCCCCGGCCGGACTAGGTGGGGCACAGATACGCAGTATTTT.

The chain is built from TRBV4-3 and TRBJ1-2; 8 positions match TRBD1. The germline V gene has CDR1 LGHNA and CDR2 YSLEER. The CDR3 is 16 residues long. V trimming: 4 bases; J trimming: 4 bases; junction bases outside the gene matches: 11. CDR3 bases: TGCGCCAGCAGCCCTGCCCTGCCAGGGGGCCGCTATGGCTACACCTTC. This gives the protein CASSPALPGGRYGYTF.

The rearrangement joins TRBV11-1 to TRBJ2-5; D is ambiguous. The germline gives CDR1 SGHAT, CDR2 FQDESV (reference sequence). The CDR3 runs to 14 residues. V dropped 2 bases and J dropped 1 base, with 8 bases sitting between them. The CDR3 coding sequence is TGTGCCAGCAGCTTATCGAGACGCCAAGAGACCCAGTACTTC. Residues: CASSLSRRQETQYF.

This clone was detected only once. The chain couples TRBV7-2 to TRBJ2-1, with D perhaps TRBD1 or TRBD2 (6 bases each). V lost 3 bases and J 9 bases, leaving 15 bases between the germline ends. Germline CDR1 SGHTA, CDR2 FQGNSA. This CDR3 contains 14 residues. The CDR3, as DNA: TGTGCCAGCAGCTTGGAGGGGGGCCCCGCTGAGCAGTTCTTC. Encoded protein: CASSLEGGPAEQFF.

The J gene is TRBJ1-1, the V gene TRBV12-3 or TRBV12-4; D gene ambiguous. The CDR3 runs to 13 residues. Deletions cut 5 bases from V and 4 bases from J, with 11 bases between. This CDR3 is CASSLGPVTEAFF. CDR3 coding DNA: TGTGCCAGCAGTCTCGGACCCGTCACTGAAGCTTTCTTT.

The chain carries TRBV27 and TRBJ1-1, with TRBD1 matching 7 bases. CDR1 and CDR2 (germline): MNHEY, SMNVEV (reference sequence). V lost 5 bases to trimming and J lost 1 base; unmatched junction nucleotides: 7. The CDR3 is made up of 15 amino acids. The CDR3 DNA is TGTGCCAGCAGTCCTTGGACAGGCGGGAACACTGAAGCTTTCTTT. Protein: CASSPWTGGNTEAFF.

The gene calls are TRBV5-1 and TRBJ1-4; unclear D gene. Germline-derived CDR1 and CDR2 are SGHRS and YFSETQ. Trimming shortened V by 3 bases and J by 7 bases, and 16 bases separated the two germline ends. The CDR3 runs 15 residues. The CDR3 region has the DNA TGCGCCAGCAGCTATACAGCAACTCAGCGTGAAAAACTGTTTTTT. This sequence encodes CASSYTATQREKLFF.

This clone was detected only a few times. J is TRBJ2-1 and V is TRBV5-1; 8 positions agree with TRBD2. CDR3 length: 15 amino acids. The germline CDR1 and CDR2 sequences are SGHRS and YFSETQ. The ends lost 0 bases at V and 9 bases at J; junction bases unmatched: 8. CDR3 region: CASSLELRGVPEQFF. The CDR3, as DNA: TGCGCCAGCAGCTTGGAGTTGCGGGGGGTCCCTGAGCAGTTCTTC.

The genes are TRBV21-1 and TRBJ2-7; the D call of TRBD2 is as the table states it, not checked on the DNA. TRBV21-1 is noted as a pseudogene. The CDR3 has 16 amino acids. CDR3 region: CASTPDGGSPFWEQYF. Written as DNA, the CDR3 is TGTGCCAGCACCCCCGATGGAGGGTCACCCTTCTGGGAGCAGTACTTC.

A few counts support this clone. This chain uses TRBV7-9 with TRBJ2-7; 8 bases are shared with TRBD1. V lost 5 bases to trimming and J lost 4 bases; unmatched junction nucleotides: 4. This CDR3 is built from 13 residues. Germline values: CDR1 SEHNR, CDR2 FQNEAQ (reference sequence). In nucleotides, the CDR3 is TGTGCCAGCAGCGCCACAGGGGGTTACGAGCAGTACTTC. As protein: CASSATGGYEQYF.

This clone was seen a single time. V and J are TRBV4-1 and TRBJ1-3; D unresolved. Trimming took off 0 bases at V and 0 bases at J, with 15 bases between the two ends. CDR1 and CDR2 (germline): MGHRA, YSYEKL. The CDR3 contains 18 residues. The CDR3 protein is CASSQEVETFYSGNTIYF. In nucleotides, the CDR3 is TGCGCCAGCAGCCAAGAAGTGGAGACGTTCTACTCTGGAAACACCATATATTTT.

The V call is TRBV4-2, the J call TRBJ2-7, with TRBD2 matching 13 bases. Looked up from germline, CDR1 is LGHNA and CDR2 is YNFKEQ. J lost 7 bases, V lost 1 base, and 13 bases had no gene match. The CDR3 is 18 amino acids. The CDR3 DNA reads as TGTGCCAGCAGCCAAGGACGACTAGCGGGAGGCCCCTTAGATGAGCAGTACTTC. Its translation is CASSQGRLAGGPLDEQYF.